The clone carrying this T cell receptor (beta chain) was observed once. These data are taken from a study of blood T cell repertoires in COVID-19. The overall study: Sites across the United States, Italy and Spain contributed samples from acute and convalescent COVID-19. Nucleic acid was either cDNA or gDNA, and it came from T cells, B-cell-depleted T cells, or PBMCs.

The authors' processing: Counts of nucleated cells, estimated from reference gene primer amplification, were obtained. Sequenced by immunoSEQ multiplex PCR; TCRdb stores in-frame clones only, minus some. V and J calls and clone size are copied from that table; D and trimming were computed from the DNA. Counted here are 45,000 or so clones, roughly 80% occurring once; the ten biggest clones make up 19%. Germline CDR1 is LGHNA and CDR2 is YNFKEQ. The CDR3 has 16 amino acids. The V gene end was trimmed by 0 bases and the J gene end by 10 bases; junction bases not matched to a gene: 12. Sequences were obtained from peripheral blood. This chain links TRBV4-2 with TRBJ1-1; 9 positions agree with TRBD1. The origin of this receptor is a man between 65 and 85 years old with acute or convalescent COVID-19. Written as DNA, the CDR3 is TGTGCCAGCAGCCAAGATCTACAGGGGGCCTTCCCGGCAGCTTTCTTT. It is translated as CASSQDLQGAFPAAFF.